The present entry profiles one TCR beta chain with its context. What it binds is unknown. The data were obtained in a study of shared clonotypes between healthy human individuals. The study, taken as a whole, reports: Clonotypes not shared had lower generation probabilities than those common to all four donors. Around 5.4% of naive CD4 clonotypes were common to a handful of donors.

CD45RA+ naive and CD45RA-negative memory subsets were separated from CD4+ cells. Germline loops: CDR1 GTSNPN, CDR2 SVGIG (reference sequence). The CDR3 has 14 amino acids. Trimming cost V 5 bases and J 7 bases; bases outside gene matches: 10. Tens of thousands of T cell genomes (approximately 210 ng DNA) went into each sorted-subset replicate. Clones were read by immunoSEQ multiplex PCR, and TCRdb kept only the in-frame ones, dropping some. The data contain millions of clones, around nine tenths of them singletons. The sequencing input was naive CD4+ T cells sorted from blood. Subset: CD45RA+ positively selected. This receptor was identified in a man younger than 35 in good health. This sequence joins TRBV30 and TRBJ2-7, with 11 bases fitting TRBD1. In DNA, the CDR3 is TGTGCCTGGGACCACGGACAGGGGGCGTTTGAGCAGTACTTC. Encoded protein: CAWDHGQGAFEQYF.